What follows is one T cell receptor beta chain and its context. Germline values: CDR1 SGHRS, CDR2 YFSETQ. The CDR3 is made up of 17 amino acids. The germline V and J ends were trimmed by 4 bases and 2 bases, with 18 bases remaining between them. Data came from immunoSEQ multiplex PCR; TCRdb stores just in-frame clones and leaves some out. This sample has fewer than 3 million clones, with about 90% found just once. This specimen comes from a study of shared clonotypes between healthy human individuals. V gene TRBV5-1 combines with J gene TRBJ1-4; unclear D gene. The source is a man aged 18 to 29 in good health. Some clones in this sample may be carry-over from other donors' samples. Sequencing used naive CD4+ T cells from PBMCs. Subset in this sample: CD45RA+ positively selected. The CDR3 bases are TGCGCCAGCAGCCCCGGGAAGGGTTCGTTGACTAATGAAAAACTGTTTTTT. It yields the protein CASSPGKGSLTNEKLFF.